This T cell receptor (beta chain) was sequenced during a study of blood T cell repertoires in COVID-19. Study-level information: Both acute and convalescent COVID-19 samples were obtained from the United States, Italy and Spain. From T cells, B-cell-depleted T cells, or PBMCs came the material, which was cDNA or gDNA.

This clone was seen just once. Per the original methods: Amplification with reference gene primers provided the estimates of nucleated cell counts. The table came from immunoSEQ multiplex PCR; TCRdb's copy has only in-frame clones and leaves some out. Clonal size and the V and J genes are those of that table, whereas D and trimming came from the DNA. The repertoire holds hundreds of thousands of clones, with around 90% as singletons. The J segment lost 8 bases and the V segment lost 4 bases, leaving 11 bases of the junction unmatched. Germline V CDR1 and CDR2: SNHLY, FYNNEI. This CDR3 has 15 residues.

The chain employs TRBV2 and TRBJ2-1; the match to TRBD2 covers 7 bases. Sequenced input: peripheral blood. This sequence originates from a human donor in a cohort sampled during active COVID-19. The CDR3 here is CASSGGRALGDEQFF. The CDR3 DNA is TGTGCCAGCAGTGGTGGGAGGGCCCTCGGGGATGAGCAGTTCTTC.